This TCR beta chain comes out of a study of T cell changes during pregnancy in multiple sclerosis. This CDR3 contains 16 residues. V lost 5 bases and J 3 bases, leaving 19 bases between the germline ends. CDR1 and CDR2 (germline): MNHEY, SMNVEV (reference sequence). Some clones are missing from TCRdb's copy, which holds only in-frame ones; the method was immunoSEQ multiplex PCR. The data contain around 34,000 clones, less than 95% of them seen just once; the ten biggest clones take up 9.5% to 15%. This receptor was obtained from a female donor with multiple sclerosis, enrolled in a pregnancy study. V is TRBV27 and J is TRBJ1-1; D remains unclear. The sequenced sample was CD8+ T cells from peripheral blood mononuclear cells, obtained in the first trimester of pregnancy. CDR3 region: CASSQKEMVWDTEAFF. Written as DNA, the CDR3 is TGTGCCAGCAGTCAAAAGGAGATGGTTTGGGACACTGAAGCTTTCTTT.